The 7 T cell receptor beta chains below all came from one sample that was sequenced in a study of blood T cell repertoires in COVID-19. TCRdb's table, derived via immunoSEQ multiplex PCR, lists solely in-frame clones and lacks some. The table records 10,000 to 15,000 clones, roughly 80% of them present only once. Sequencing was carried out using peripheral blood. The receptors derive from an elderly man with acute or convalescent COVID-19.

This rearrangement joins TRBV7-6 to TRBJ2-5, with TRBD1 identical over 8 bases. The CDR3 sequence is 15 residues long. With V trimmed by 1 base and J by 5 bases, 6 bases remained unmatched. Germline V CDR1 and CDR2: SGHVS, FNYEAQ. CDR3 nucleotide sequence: TGTGCCAGCAGCTTAGGGACAGGGAGTTGGGAGACCCAGTACTTC. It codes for CASSLGTGSWETQYF.

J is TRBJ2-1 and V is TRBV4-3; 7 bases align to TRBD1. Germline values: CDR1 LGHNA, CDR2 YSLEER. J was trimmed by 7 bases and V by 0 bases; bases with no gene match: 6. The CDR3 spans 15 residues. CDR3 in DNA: TGCGCCAGCAGCCAAGATCGAAACAGGGGAAATGAGCAGTTCTTC. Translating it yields CASSQDRNRGNEQFF.

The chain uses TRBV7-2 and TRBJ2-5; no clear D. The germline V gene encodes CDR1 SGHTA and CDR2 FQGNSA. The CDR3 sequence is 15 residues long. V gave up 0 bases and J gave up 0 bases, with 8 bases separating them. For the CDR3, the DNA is TGTGCCAGCAGCTTAGCGTCTTATAACCAAGAGACCCAGTACTTC. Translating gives CASSLASYNQETQYF.

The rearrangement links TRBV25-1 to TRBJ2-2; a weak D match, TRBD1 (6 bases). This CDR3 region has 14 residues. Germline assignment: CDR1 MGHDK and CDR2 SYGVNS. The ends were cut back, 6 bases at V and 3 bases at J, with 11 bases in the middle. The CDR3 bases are TGTGCCAGCAGGAGCTACAGGGACACCGGGGAGCTGTTTTTT. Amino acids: CASRSYRDTGELFF.

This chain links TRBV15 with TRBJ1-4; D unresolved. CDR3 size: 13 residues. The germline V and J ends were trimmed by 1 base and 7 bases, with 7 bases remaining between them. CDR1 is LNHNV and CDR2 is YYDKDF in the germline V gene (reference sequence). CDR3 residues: CATSRARSEKLFF. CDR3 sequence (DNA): TGTGCCACCAGCAGAGCACGGAGTGAAAAACTGTTTTTT.

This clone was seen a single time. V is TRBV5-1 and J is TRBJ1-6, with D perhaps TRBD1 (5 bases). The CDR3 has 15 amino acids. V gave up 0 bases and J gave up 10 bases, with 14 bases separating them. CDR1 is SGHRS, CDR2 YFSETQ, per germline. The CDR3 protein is CASSLALGAGSPLHF. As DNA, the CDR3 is TGCGCCAGCAGCTTGGCCCTTGGGGCTGGGTCACCCCTCCACTTT.

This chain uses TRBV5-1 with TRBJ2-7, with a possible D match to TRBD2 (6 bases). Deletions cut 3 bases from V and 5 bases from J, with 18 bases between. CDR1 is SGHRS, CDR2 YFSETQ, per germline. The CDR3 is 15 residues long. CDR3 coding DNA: TGCGCCAGCAGCTCTAGCGCTCTGTTCGGGGACGAGCAGTACTTC. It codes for CASSSSALFGDEQYF.